This T cell receptor (beta chain) is from a study of cytomegalovirus exposure and HLA in healthy donors. Study at large: An early data release held tens of millions of unique TCRs from HLA-typed donors.

Study results and limitations: Specificity for CMV antigens was confirmed in vitro for a few of the CMV-associated chains. The classifier reportedly diagnosed cytomegalovirus status with high sensitivity and specificity.

Trimming cost V 4 bases and J 4 bases; bases outside gene matches: 6. CDR1 is LNHDA, CDR2 SQIVND, per germline (reference sequence). The CDR3 totals 14 residues. Use of 60 Vbeta and 13 Jbeta primers characterized the PCR. Sequencing was performed with immunoSEQ multiplex PCR; in TCRdb, only in-frame clones are kept and a portion is missing. Counted here are 250,000 to 350,000 clones, roughly 89% occurring once; the ten biggest clones make up less than 4%. Points on this clone: Its target is not known.

Source material: PBMCs. This TCR was recovered from a man aged 35 to 55 in good health and CMV-seropositive. The chain couples TRBV19 to TRBJ2-7; TRBD1 agrees at 8 bases. CDR3 loop: CASSRPGGIYEQYF. The DNA for the CDR3 is TGTGCCAGTAGTAGGCCAGGGGGCATTTACGAGCAGTACTTC.